This record concerns one TCR beta chain sequence. As yet, its antigen is unknown. CD45RO/CCR7/CD25/CD127/CD95/CD27 staining was used to isolate CD4+ naive, central memory, regulatory and stem cell-like memory cells by sorting. These data originate in a study of beta chain features in type 1 diabetes. Reverse transcribing all isolated RNA meant expressed TCRB transcripts were sequenced. Clones were sequenced by immunoSEQ multiplex PCR, and TCRdb holds only the in-frame ones, with some missing. The table lists approximately 170,000 clones, roughly 7.1% of them singletons, with approximately 0.85% in the top ten. Whole-study results and caveats: Reads derived from cDNA could over-represent cells showing high TCR expression. All four CD4+ subsets of Type 1 diabetes patients contained TCRB CDR3s that were moderately but significantly shorter. Possible PCR preference for shorter templates applied equally to patients and controls.

The V and J ends lost 6 bases and 9 bases respectively, with 21 bases between them. The germline gives CDR1 SGHTA, CDR2 FQGNSA. This CDR3 is 15 amino acids long. The V call is TRBV7-2, the J call TRBJ2-1, with D uncertain. The sequencing sample was made of central memory CD4+ T cells from blood. The sequence came from a woman aged 35 to 49 with type 1 diabetes. The CDR3 nucleotides read TGTGCCAGCAGGCCGCCAGCCAGCTCCGCGGTTGAGCAGTTCTTC. Translation: CASRPPASSAVEQFF.